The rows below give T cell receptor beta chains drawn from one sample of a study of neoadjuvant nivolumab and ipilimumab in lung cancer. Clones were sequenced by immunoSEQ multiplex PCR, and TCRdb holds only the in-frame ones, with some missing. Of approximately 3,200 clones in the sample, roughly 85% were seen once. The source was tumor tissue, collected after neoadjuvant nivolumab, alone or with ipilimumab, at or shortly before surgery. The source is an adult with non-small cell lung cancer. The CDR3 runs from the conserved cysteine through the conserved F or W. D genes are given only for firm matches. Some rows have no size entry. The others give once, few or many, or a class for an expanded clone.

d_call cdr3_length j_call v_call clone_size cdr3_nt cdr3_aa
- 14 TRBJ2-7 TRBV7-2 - TGTGCCAGCAGCCAAGCGGGACAGGTCTACGAGCAGTACTTC CASSQAGQVYEQYF
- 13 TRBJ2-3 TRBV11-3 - TGTGCCAGCAGCTTAATGGGCACAGATACGCAGTATTTT CASSLMGTDTQYF
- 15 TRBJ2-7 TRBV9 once TGTGCCAGCAGCCCCTATACCGACAGCTCCTACGAGCAGTACTTC CASSPYTDSSYEQYF
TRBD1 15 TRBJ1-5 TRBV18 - TGTGCCAGCTCACCACCCGGACAGGGTAACCAGCCCCAGCATTTT CASSPPGQGNQPQHF
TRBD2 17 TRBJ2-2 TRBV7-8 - TGTGCCAGCAGCTTAGCGGCTAGCGGGAGGAACACCGGGGAGCTGTTTTTT CASSLAASGRNTGELFF
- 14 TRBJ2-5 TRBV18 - TGTGCCAGCTCACCAGGCGCAGGGAAAGAGACCCAGTACTTC CASSPGAGKETQYF
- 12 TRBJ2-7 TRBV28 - TGTGCCAGCAGGGGGCCCGTGGGGGAGCAGTACTTC CASRGPVGEQYF
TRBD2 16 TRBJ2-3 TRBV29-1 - TGCAGCGTTGCCCTACTAGCGGGAGGACACACAGATACGCAGTATTTT CSVALLAGGHTDTQYF
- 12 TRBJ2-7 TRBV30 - TGTGCCTGGAGCCTCTCCGACTACGAGCAGTACTTC CAWSLSDYEQYF
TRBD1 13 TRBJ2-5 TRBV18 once TGTGCCAGCTCACGGGACAGTAGGGAGACCCAGTACTTC CASSRDSRETQYF
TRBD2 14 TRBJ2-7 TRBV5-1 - TGCGCCAGCAGCTTAAAAACTAGCGGGATCGAGCAGTACTTC CASSLKTSGIEQYF
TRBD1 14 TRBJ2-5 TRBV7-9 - TGTGCCAGCAGCCCGGACAGGTGGGACGAGACCCAGTACTTC CASSPDRWDETQYF
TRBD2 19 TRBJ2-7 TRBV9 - TGTGCCAGCAGCGTAGGGGTGGCTAGCGGGAGTCCCAGCTCCTACGAGCAGTACTTC CASSVGVASGSPSSYEQYF
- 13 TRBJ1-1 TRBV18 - TGTGCCAGCTCACCACAGGGGGGGACTGAAGCTTTCTTT CASSPQGGTEAFF
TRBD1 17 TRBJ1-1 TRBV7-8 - TGTGCCAGCAGCTCCAGGACAGGGGTGCGCCCAACCACTGAAGCTTTCTTT CASSSRTGVRPTTEAFF
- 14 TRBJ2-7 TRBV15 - TGTGCCACCAGCAGAGATCTGGGGGAGTGGGAGCAGTACTTC CATSRDLGEWEQYF
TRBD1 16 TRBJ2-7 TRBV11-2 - TGTGCCAGCAGTTTCGTCGGGACAGTTGACTCCTACGAGCAGTACTTC CASSFVGTVDSYEQYF
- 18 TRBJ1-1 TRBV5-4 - TGTGCCAGCAGCTTGGTAGGTGGCGGGGGCTCCATGAACACTGAAGCTTTCTTT CASSLVGGGGSMNTEAFF
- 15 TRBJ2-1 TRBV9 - TGTGCCAGCAGCCCCTGGGGGTTCTCCTACAATGAGCAGTTCTTC CASSPWGFSYNEQFF
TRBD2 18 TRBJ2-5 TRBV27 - TGTGCCAGCAGTTTACGACCACCGGGACTAGCGGGAGAAGAGACCCAGTACTTC CASSLRPPGLAGEETQYF
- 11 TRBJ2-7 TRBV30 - TGTGCCTCAGGACAGCCCTACGAGCAGTACTTC CASGQPYEQYF
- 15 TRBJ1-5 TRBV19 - TGTGCCAGTATGATTTTGAGTGACGGCAATCAGCCCCAGCATTTT CASMILSDGNQPQHF
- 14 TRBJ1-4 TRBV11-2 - TGTGCCAGCAGCTTGAGGGAAATTAATGAAAAACTGTTTTTT CASSLREINEKLFF
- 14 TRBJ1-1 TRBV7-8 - TGTGCCAGCAGCGGAACAAGGGGGAACACTGAAGCTTTCTTT CASSGTRGNTEAFF
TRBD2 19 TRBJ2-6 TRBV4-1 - TGCGCCAGCAGCCATATAGGACTAGCGGACCCTTCTGGGGCCAACGTCCTGACTTTC CASSHIGLADPSGANVLTF
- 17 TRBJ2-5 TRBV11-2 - TGTGCCAGCAGCTTAAGGGATAAAATTTACCTACCAGAGACCCAGTACTTC CASSLRDKIYLPETQYF
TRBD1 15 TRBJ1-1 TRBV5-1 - TGCGCCAGCAGCTCAGGGGGAACAATGAACACTGAAGCTTTCTTT CASSSGGTMNTEAFF
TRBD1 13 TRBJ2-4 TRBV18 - TGTGCCAGCTCAACCGGGACAGGAAACATTCAGTACTTC CASSTGTGNIQYF
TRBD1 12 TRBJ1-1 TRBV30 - TGTGCCTGGAACCTGCCCGGGACAGAGGCTTTCTTT CAWNLPGTEAFF
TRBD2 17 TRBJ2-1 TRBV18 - TGTGCCAGCTCACCCCGAACTAGCGGGAGTAATCACAATGAGCAGTTCTTC CASSPRTSGSNHNEQFF
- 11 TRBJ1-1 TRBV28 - TGTAGTTCCAGGCAGAACACTGAAGCTTTCTTT CSSRQNTEAFF
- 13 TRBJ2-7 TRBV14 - TGTGCCAGCAGCCAAGTCTCCCCCGGCGAGCAGTACTTC CASSQVSPGEQYF
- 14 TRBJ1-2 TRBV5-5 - TGTGCCAGCAGCTTGGTAGCGGATAACTATGGCTACACCTTC CASSLVADNYGYTF
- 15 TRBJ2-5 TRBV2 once TGTGCCAGCAGTGGGTCGCGGGTCTTCCAAGAGACCCAGTACTTC CASSGSRVFQETQYF
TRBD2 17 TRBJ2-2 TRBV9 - TGTGCCAGCAGCGTGTCGGGAGGCCCGCCTGGCACCGGGGAGCTGTTTTTT CASSVSGGPPGTGELFF
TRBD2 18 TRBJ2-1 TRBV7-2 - TGTGCCAGCAGCCCTATACCCGGACTAGCGGGAGTGTACAATGAGCAGTTCTTC CASSPIPGLAGVYNEQFF
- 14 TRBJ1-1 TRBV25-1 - TGTGCCAGCAGTAAGTATAGTATGAACACTGAAGCTTTCTTT CASSKYSMNTEAFF
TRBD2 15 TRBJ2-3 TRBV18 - TGTGCCAGCTCAGAATTAGCGGGGCTCACAGATACGCAGTATTTT CASSELAGLTDTQYF
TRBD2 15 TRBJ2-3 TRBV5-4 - TGTGCCAGCAGCCTACTAGCGGGAGGGCCGGATACGCAGTATTTT CASSLLAGGPDTQYF
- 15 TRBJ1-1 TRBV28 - TGTGCCAGCAGTTTGGTCGATGGAATGAACACTGAAGCTTTCTTT CASSLVDGMNTEAFF
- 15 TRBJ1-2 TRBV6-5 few TGTGCCAGCACCCGGCGAGGAGGGTCCGTCTCCGGCTACACCTTC CASTRRGGSVSGYTF
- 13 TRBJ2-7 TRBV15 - TGTGCCACCAGCAGAGATATTGGCTACGAGCAGTACTTC CATSRDIGYEQYF
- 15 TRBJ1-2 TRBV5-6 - TGTGCCAGCAGCTTGGGGGCCACGGCTTTCTATGGCTACACCTTC CASSLGATAFYGYTF
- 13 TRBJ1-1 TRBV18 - TGTGCCAGCTCACCACTGGGGGGCACTGAAGCTTTCTTT CASSPLGGTEAFF
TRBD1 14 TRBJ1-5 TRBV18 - TGTGCCAGCTCACCTTCGACAGGGAGTCAGCCCCAGCATTTT CASSPSTGSQPQHF
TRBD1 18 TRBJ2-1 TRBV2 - TGTGCCAGCAGTAACCGGGACAGGGGGTTAATTAGGGAGTATGAGCAGTTCTTC CASSNRDRGLIREYEQFF
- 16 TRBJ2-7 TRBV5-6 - TGTGCCAGCAGCAAGGAGGGGACAGATAACTACTACGAGCAGTACTTC CASSKEGTDNYYEQYF